These 11 T cell receptor beta chains were sequenced from one sample in a study of T cells in localized non-small cell lung cancer. Measured with immunoSEQ multiplex PCR; TCRdb has only the in-frame clones, and not every one. In the table there are about 1,300 clones, around 25% of which are singletons. The sample consisted of lung tumor tissue, taken before any cancer treatment. The receptor set was obtained from a man aged 40 to 70 with stage II squamous cell lung carcinoma.

Only a few counts were recorded for this clone. The gene calls are TRBV15 and TRBJ1-4; D is uncertain. Germline CDR1 is LNHNV and CDR2 is YYDKDF (reference sequence). The CDR3 spans 15 residues. V shed 1 base and J shed 8 bases, with 14 bases lying between them. The DNA of the CDR3 is TGTGCCACCAGCAGAGGTGCAGGTGGTGGGGAAAAACTGTTTTTT. This codes for CATSRGAGGGEKLFF. Together with reference TRBV15 and TRBJ1-4, the CDR3 gives the full variable domain: DAMVIQNPRYQVTQFGKPVTLSCSQTLNHNVMYWYQQKSSQAPKLLFHYYDKDFNNEADTPDNFQSRRPNTSFCFLDIRSPGLGDTAMYLCATSRGAGGGEKLFFGSGTQLSVL.

This clone is categorized as medium-sized. The chain employs TRBV11-3 and TRBJ2-7, with 7 nucleotides matching TRBD1. J gave up 3 bases and V 1 base, and 6 bases lay outside the gene matches. The germline V gene encodes CDR1 SGHNT and CDR2 YENEEA. The CDR3 loop spans 15 amino acids. The CDR3 sequence is CASSLGRGGVYEQYF. Here the CDR3 DNA reads TGTGCCAGCAGCTTAGGGAGAGGGGGCGTCTACGAGCAGTACTTC.

The CDR3 bases are TGTGCCTGGAGTGTAAGTTATTCTGACGAGCAGTACTTC. Amino acid sequence: CAWSVSYSDEQYF. The chain employs TRBV30 and TRBJ2-7; no definite D call. V lost 0 bases, J lost 5 bases, and 11 bases lay in between. The CDR3 totals 13 residues. Germline V CDR1 and CDR2: GTSNPN, SVGIG (reference sequence).

This clone showed up just a few times. The chain is built from TRBV15 and TRBJ1-5; unclear D gene. Trimming removed 0 bases at V and 0 bases at J, with 12 bases between. CDR3 length equals 17 residues. Germline assignment: CDR1 LNHNV and CDR2 YYDKDF (reference sequence). The CDR3 bases are TGTGCCACCAGCAGAGATCGCGAGCCTTATAGCAATCAGCCCCAGCATTTT. It is translated as CATSRDREPYSNQPQHF.

This clone came up a few times. The V gene is TRBV9, the J gene TRBJ1-4, with D hard to call. This CDR3 is 17 amino acids long. Germline V lookup: CDR1 SGDLS, CDR2 YYNGEE. V was pared by 0 bases and J by 5 bases, with 17 bases between. For the CDR3, the DNA is TGTGCCAGCAGCGTAGTCCCTTTGAGTTCGATAAATGAAAAACTGTTTTTT. Translation gives CASSVVPLSSINEKLFF.

This clone is judged large. One end of the junction varies from germline; a read error may be responsible. V usage is TRBV10-2 and J usage is TRBJ2-7; D might be TRBD1 or TRBD2, each matching 5 bases. Looked up from germline, CDR1 is WSHSY and CDR2 is SAAADI. The length of the CDR3 is 14 residues. The CDR3 DNA reads TGCGCCAGCAGTGAGTCCGGGACGGAGTTAACCTTGGGCTTC. Translated: CASSESGTELTLGF.

V gene TRBV30 combines with J gene TRBJ1-1, with D hard to call. This CDR3 has 13 residues. Germline V gives CDR1 GTSNPN, CDR2 SVGIG (reference sequence). The CDR3 sequence is CAALSFMNTEAFF. CDR3 bases: TGTGCAGCCCTCTCCTTCATGAACACTGAAGCTTTCTTT.

Only a few counts were recorded for this clone. The genes are TRBV5-1 and TRBJ2-7; D is unresolved. V was shortened by 2 bases and J by 2 bases, with 14 bases between the two germline ends. Germline V gives CDR1 SGHRS, CDR2 YFSETQ. The CDR3 runs to 15 residues. CDR3 sequence (DNA): TGCGCCAGCAGCTTTAAGACGACACCAGCCTACGAGCAGTACTTC. This codes for CASSFKTTPAYEQYF. The full variable domain, rest sourced from reference TRBV5-1 and TRBJ2-7, is KAGVTQTPRYLIKTRGQQVTLSCSPISGHRSVSWYQQTPGQGLQFLFEYFSETQRNKGNFPGRFSGRQFSNSRSEMNVSTLELGDSALYLCASSFKTTPAYEQYFGPGTRLTVT.

This clone was seen only a few times. The chain links TRBV28 to TRBJ1-2, with no clear D. The CDR3 is 14 residues long. In germline, CDR1 is MDHEN, CDR2 SYDVKM. Trimming removed 4 bases from V and 4 bases from J, with 13 bases in between. The CDR3 loop reads CASSSTGQIYGYTF. The CDR3 bases are TGTGCCAGCAGTTCCACCGGGCAGATCTATGGCTACACCTTC.

This sequence joins TRBV7-6 and TRBJ2-3, with a weak D call TRBD2 (5 bases). V was cut by 5 bases and J by 4 bases, with 13 bases left in between. CDR1 is SGHVS and CDR2 is FNYEAQ in the germline V gene. The CDR3 is 14 residues long. The CDR3 here is CASSARGAADTQYF. The CDR3 DNA sequence: TGTGCCAGCAGCGCCCGGGGTGCGGCAGATACGCAGTATTTT. The whole variable domain, filled in from reference TRBV7-6 and TRBJ2-3, reads GAGVSQSPRYKVTKRGQDVALRCDPISGHVSLYWYRQALGQGPEFLTYFNYEAQQDKSGLPNDRFSAERPEGSISTLTIQRTEQRDSAMYRCASSARGAADTQYFGPGTRLTVL.

The chain uses TRBV11-3 and TRBJ2-1, with D perhaps matching TRBD1 or TRBD2 (5 bases each). Germline V CDR1 and CDR2: SGHNT, YENEEA. V lost 6 bases and J 2 bases, leaving 14 bases between the germline ends. The length of the CDR3 is 15 residues. CDR3 sequence reads: CASSHRGDPYNEQFF. The CDR3 nucleotides read TGTGCCAGCAGTCACCGGGGCGACCCCTACAATGAGCAGTTCTTC.